This T cell receptor beta chain emerged from a study of CD8 T cells in ankylosing spondylitis. Study-level points and caveats: Characteristic, it appeared, of ankylosing spondylitis blood was a TCR beta motif of 7 or 8 highly homologous variants.

The CDR3 extends over 15 amino acids. Deletions cut 4 bases from V and 3 bases from J, with 16 bases between. Per the germline V gene, CDR1 is MDHEN and CDR2 is SYDVKM. About this clonotype itself: The antigen remains unidentified.

TCRdb reprocessed the 5' RACE reads with MiXCR, giving one entry per CDR3 protein. The repertoire holds fewer than 400,000 distinct CDR3 sequences, with 20% to 25% as singletons. The sample was blood, either unsorted or a sorted T cell fraction (not recorded which). The rearrangement uses TRBV28 and TRBJ2-7; D possibly uses TRBD1 or TRBD2 (5 bases each). The clonotype was recovered from a male donor with ankylosing spondylitis. Written as DNA, the CDR3 is TGTGCCAGCAGTTCCTACTCCCTGGGGGACTACGAGCAGTACTTC. It encodes CASSSYSLGDYEQYF. The full variable domain, its missing parts supplied by reference TRBV28 and TRBJ2-7, is DVKVTQSSRYLVKRTGEKVFLECVQDMDHENMFWYRQDPGLGLRLIYFSYDVKMKEKGDIPEGYSVSREKKERFSLILESASTNQTSMYLCASSSYSLGDYEQYFGPGTRLTVT.